This T cell receptor beta chain was recorded in a study of CD8 T cells in Susac syndrome. V was clipped by 6 bases and J by 10 bases; unmatched bases: 9. Germline V gives CDR1 MGHDK, CDR2 SYGVNS. The CDR3 loop spans 13 amino acids. Random hexamers served to reverse transcribe roughly 0.45 to 1 ug RNA. TCRdb redid the calling of the immunoSEQ multiplex PCR reads with MiXCR, one entry per CDR3 protein. The sample yields over 150,000 distinct CDR3 sequences, 85% to 95% seen once. The sequencing input was CD4+ T cells from PBMCs. The clonotype was recovered from a human donor with Susac syndrome. The J gene is TRBJ1-1, the V gene TRBV25-1, with 9 bases lining up with TRBD1. The CDR3 loop is CASRTNRGRGAFF. In DNA form, the CDR3 reads TGTGCCAGCAGGACGAACAGGGGGCGCGGAGCTTTCTTT.